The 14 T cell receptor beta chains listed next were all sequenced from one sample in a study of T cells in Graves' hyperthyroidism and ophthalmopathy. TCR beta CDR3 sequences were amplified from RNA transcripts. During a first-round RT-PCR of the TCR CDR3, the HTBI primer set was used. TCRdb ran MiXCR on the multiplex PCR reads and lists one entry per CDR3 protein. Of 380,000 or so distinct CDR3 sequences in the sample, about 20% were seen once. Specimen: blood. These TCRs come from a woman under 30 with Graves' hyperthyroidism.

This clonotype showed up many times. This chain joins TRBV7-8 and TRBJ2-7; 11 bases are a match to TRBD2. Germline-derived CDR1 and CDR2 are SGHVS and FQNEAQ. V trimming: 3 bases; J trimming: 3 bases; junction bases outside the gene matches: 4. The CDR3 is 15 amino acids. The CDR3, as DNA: TGTGCCAGCAGCTTTTTAGGGACTAGCGGCTACGAGCAGTACTTC. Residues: CASSFLGTSGYEQYF.

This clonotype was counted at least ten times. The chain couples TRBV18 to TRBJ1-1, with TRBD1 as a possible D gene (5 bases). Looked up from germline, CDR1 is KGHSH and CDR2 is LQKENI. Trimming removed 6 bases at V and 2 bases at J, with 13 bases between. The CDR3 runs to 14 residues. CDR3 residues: CASSRGPANTEAFF. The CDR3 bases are TGTGCCAGCTCCCGGGGACCCGCCAACACTGAAGCTTTCTTT.

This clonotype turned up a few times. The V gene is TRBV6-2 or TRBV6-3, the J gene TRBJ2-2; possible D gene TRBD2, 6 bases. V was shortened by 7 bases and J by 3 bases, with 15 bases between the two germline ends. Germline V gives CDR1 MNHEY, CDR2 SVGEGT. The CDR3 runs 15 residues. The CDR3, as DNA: TGTGCCAGCAACAACTGGGCGGGGTACACCGGGGAGCTGTTTTTT. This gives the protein CASNNWAGYTGELFF.

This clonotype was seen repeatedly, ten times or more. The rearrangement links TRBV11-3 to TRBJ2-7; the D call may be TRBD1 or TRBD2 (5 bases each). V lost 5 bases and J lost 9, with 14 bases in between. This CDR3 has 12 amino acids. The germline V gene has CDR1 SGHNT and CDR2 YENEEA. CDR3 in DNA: TGTGCCAGCAGCCTGGGACGATCAGGGCAGTACTTC. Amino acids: CASSLGRSGQYF.

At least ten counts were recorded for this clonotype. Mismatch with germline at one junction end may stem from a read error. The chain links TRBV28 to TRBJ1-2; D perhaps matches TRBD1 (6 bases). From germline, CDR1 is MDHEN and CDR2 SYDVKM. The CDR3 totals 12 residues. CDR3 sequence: CASSRDTYGCTF. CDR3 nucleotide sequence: TGTGCCAGCAGTAGGGACACCTATGGCTGCACCTTC.

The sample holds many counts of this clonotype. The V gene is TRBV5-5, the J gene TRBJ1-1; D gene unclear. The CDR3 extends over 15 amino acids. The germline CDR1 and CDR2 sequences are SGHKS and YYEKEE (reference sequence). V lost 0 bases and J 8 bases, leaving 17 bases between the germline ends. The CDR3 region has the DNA TGTGCCAGCAGCTTGGAGGGTCTAGGCAGGTCCGAAGCTTTCTTT. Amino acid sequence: CASSLEGLGRSEAFF.

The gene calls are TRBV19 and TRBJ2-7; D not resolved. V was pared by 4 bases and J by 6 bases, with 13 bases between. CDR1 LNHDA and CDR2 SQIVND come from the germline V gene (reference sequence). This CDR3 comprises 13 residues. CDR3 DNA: TGTGCCAGTAGTACCACGTACGGCGGCGAGCAGTACTTC. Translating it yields CASSTTYGGEQYF.

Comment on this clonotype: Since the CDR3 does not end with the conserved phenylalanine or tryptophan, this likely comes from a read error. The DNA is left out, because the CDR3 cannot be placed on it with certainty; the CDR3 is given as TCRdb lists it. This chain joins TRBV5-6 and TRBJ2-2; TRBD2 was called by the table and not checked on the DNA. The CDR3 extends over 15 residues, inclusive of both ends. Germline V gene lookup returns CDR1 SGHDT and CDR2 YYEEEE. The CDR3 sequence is CASSFAPTRTGELCL.

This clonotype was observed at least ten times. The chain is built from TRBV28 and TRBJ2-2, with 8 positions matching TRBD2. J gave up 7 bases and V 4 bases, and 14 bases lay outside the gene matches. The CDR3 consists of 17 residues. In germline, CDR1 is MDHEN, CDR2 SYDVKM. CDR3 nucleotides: TGTGCCAGCAGTTCCGGAGACGGGGGGGCAGAACACGGGGAGCTGTTTTTT. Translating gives CASSSGDGGAEHGELFF.

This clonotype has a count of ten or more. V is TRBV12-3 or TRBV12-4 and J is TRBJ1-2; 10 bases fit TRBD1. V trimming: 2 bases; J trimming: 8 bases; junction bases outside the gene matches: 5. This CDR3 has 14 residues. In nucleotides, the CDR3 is TGTGCCAGCAGTTTACGGGGGACAGGGGAAGGCTACACCTTC. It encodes CASSLRGTGEGYTF.

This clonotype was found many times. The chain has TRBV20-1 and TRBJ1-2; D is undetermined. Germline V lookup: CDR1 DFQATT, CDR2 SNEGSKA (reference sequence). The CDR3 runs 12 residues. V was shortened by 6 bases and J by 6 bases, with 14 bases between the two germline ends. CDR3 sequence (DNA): TGCAGTGCCCCAAGTCGTGGGAATGGCTACACCTTC. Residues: CSAPSRGNGYTF.

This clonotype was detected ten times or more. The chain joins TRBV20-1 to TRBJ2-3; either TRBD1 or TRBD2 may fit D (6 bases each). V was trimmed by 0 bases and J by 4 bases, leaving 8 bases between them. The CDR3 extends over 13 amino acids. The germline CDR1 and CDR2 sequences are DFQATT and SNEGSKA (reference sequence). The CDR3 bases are TGCAGTGCTAGAGATCGGGGGCCAGATACGCAGTATTTT. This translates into CSARDRGPDTQYF.

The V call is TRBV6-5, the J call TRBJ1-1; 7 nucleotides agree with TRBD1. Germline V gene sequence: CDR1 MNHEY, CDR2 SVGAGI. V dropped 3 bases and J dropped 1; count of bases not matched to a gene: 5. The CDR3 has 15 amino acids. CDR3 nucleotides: TGTGCCAGCAGTTATTCGACAGGGAGGAACACTGAAGCTTTCTTT. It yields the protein CASSYSTGRNTEAFF.

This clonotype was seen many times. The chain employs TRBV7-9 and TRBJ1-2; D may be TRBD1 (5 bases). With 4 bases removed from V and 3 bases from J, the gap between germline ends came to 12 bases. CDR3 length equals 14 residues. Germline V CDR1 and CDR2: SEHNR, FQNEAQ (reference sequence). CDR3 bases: TGTGCCAGCAGCTACCACATGGGGGACTATGGCTACACCTTC. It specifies CASSYHMGDYGYTF.